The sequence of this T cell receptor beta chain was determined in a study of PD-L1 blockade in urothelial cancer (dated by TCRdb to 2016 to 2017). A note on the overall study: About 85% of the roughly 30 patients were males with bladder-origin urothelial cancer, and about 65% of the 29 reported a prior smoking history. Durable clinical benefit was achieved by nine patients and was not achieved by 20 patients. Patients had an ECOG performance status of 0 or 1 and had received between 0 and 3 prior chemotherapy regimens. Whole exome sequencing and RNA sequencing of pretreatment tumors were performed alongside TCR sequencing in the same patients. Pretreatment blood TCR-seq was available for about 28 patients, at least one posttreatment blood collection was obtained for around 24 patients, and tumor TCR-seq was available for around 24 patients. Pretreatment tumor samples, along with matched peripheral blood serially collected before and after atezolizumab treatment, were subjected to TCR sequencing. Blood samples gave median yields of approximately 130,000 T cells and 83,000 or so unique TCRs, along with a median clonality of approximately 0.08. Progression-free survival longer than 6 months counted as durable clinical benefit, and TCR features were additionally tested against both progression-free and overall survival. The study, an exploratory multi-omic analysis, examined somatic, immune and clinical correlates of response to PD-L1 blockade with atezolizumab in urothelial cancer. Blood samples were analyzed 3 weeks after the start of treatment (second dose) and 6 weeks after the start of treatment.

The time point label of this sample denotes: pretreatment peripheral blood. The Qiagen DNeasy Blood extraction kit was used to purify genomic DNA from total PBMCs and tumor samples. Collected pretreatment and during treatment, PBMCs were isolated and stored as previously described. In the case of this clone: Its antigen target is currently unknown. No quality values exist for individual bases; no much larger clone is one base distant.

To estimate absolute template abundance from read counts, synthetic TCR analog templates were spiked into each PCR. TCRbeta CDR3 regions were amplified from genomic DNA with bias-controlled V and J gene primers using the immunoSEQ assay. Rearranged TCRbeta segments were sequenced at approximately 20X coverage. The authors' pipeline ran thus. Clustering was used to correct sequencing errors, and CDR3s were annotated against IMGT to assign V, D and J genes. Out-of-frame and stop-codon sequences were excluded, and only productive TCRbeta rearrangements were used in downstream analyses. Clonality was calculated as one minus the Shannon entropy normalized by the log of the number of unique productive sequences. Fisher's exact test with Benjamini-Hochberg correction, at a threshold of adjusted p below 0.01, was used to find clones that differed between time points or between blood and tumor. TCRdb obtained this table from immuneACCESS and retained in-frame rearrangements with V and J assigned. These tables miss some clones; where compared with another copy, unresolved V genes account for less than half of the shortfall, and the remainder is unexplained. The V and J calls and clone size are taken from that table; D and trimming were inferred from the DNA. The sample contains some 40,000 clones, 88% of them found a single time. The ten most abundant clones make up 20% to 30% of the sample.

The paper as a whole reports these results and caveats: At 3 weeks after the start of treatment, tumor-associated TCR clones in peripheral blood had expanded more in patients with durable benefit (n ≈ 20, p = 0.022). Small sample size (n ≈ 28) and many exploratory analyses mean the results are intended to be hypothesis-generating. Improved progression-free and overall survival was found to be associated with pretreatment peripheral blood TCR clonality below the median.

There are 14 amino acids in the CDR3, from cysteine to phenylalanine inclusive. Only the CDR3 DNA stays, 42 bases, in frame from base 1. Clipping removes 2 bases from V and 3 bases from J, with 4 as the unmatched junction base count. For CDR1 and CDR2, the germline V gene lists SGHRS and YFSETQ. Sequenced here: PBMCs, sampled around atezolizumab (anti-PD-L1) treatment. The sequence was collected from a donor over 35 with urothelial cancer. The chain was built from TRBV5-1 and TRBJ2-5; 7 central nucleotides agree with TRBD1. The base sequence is TGCGCCAGCAGCTTTGGAACAGGGGAAGAGACCCAGTACTTC. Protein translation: CASSFGTGEETQYF.